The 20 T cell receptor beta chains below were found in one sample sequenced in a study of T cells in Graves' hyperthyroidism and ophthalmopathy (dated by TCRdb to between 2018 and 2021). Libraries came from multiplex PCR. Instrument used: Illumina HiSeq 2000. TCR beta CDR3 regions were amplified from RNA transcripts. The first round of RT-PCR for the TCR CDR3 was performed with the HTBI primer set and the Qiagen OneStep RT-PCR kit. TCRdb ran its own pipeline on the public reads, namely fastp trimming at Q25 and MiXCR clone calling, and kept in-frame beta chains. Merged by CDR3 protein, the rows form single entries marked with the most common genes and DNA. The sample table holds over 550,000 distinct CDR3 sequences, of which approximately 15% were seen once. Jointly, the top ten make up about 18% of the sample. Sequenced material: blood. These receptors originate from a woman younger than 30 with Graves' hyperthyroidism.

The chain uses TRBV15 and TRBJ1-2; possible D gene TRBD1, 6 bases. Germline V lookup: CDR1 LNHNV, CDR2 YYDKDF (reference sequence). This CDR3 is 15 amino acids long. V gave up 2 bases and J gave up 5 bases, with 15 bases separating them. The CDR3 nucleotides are TGTGCCACCAGCAGATCCCCCCAGGGGAGGTATGGCTACACCTTC. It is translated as CATSRSPQGRYGYTF. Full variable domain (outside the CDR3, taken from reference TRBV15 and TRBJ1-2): DAMVIQNPRYQVTQFGKPVTLSCSQTLNHNVMYWYQQKSSQAPKLLFHYYDKDFNNEADTPDNFQSRRPNTSFCFLDIRSPGLGDTAMYLCATSRSPQGRYGYTFGSGTRLTVV.

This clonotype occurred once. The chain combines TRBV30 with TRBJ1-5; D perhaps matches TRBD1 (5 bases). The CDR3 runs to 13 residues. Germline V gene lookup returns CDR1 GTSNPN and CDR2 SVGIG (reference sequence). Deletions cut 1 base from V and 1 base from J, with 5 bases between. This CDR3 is CAWSDRSNQPQHF. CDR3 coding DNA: TGTGCCTGGAGTGACAGGAGCAATCAGCCCCAGCATTTT.

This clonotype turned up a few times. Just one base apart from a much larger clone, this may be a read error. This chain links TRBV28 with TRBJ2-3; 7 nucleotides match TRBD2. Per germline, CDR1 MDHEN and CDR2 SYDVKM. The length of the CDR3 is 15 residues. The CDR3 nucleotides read TGTGCCGGCAGTCCCCAGCGGGACTTCACAGATACGCAGTATTTT. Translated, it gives CAGSPQRDFTDTQYF.

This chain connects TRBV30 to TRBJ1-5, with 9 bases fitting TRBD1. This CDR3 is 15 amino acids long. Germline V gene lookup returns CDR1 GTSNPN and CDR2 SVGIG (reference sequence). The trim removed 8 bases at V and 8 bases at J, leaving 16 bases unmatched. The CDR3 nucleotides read TGTGCCGGAAGCTCGGGACAGGGTTTTGGAGAGCCCCAGCATTTT. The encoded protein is CAGSSGQGFGEPQHF.

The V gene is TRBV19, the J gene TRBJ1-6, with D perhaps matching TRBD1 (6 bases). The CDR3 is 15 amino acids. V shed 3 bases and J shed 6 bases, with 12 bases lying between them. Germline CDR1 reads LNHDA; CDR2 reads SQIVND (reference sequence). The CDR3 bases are TGTGCCAGTAGTATGACCAGGGGTAGTAATTCACCCCTCCACTTT. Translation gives CASSMTRGSNSPLHF.

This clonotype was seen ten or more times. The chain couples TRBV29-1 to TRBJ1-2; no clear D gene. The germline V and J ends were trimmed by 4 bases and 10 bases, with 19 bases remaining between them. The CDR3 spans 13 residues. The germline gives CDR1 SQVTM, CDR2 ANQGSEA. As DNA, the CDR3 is TGCAGCGTTGTCTCGGGTCTCCTAAGGGACTACACCTTC. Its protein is CSVVSGLLRDYTF.

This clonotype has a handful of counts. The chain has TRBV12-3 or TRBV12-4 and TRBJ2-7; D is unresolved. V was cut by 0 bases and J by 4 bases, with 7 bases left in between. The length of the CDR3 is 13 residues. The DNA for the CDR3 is TGTGCCAGCAGTTTAGCGTACGAGTACGAGCAGTACTTC. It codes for CASSLAYEYEQYF.

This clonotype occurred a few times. CDR3 protein: CASSKRELPPSNEQFF. The CDR3, as DNA: TGTGCCAGCAGCAAACGGGAGTTGCCCCCTTCCAATGAGCAGTTCTTC. The chain couples TRBV11-2 to TRBJ2-1; possibly TRBD2 for D (6 bases). This CDR3 is built from 16 residues. Germline CDR1 SGHAT, CDR2 FQNNGV. V was cut by 5 bases and J by 6 bases, with 20 bases left in between.

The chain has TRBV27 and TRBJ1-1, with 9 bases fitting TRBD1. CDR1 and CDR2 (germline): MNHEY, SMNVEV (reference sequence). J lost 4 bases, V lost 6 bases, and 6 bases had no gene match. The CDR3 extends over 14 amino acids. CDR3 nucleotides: TGTGCCAGCAGCCGGGACAGGGTTAGCACTGAAGCTTTCTTT. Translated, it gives CASSRDRVSTEAFF.

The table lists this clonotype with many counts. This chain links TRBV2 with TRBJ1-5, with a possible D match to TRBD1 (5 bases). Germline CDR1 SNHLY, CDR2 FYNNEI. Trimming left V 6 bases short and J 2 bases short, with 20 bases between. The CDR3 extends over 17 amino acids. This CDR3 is CASSQGPGASRNQPQHF. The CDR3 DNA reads TGTGCCAGCAGCCAAGGGCCCGGGGCGAGTCGCAATCAGCCCCAGCATTTT.

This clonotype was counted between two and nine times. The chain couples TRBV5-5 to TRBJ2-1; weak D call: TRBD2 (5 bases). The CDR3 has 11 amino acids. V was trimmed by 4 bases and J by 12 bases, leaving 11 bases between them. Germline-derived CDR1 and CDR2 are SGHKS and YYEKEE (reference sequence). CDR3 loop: CASSLNRGQFF. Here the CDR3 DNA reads TGTGCCAGCAGCCTTAATCGGGGGCAGTTCTTC.

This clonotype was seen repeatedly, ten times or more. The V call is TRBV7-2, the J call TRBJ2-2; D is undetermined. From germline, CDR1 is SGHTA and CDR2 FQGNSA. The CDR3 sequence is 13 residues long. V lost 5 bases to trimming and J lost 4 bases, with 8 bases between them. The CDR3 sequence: CASSPTLTGELFF. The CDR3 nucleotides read TGTGCCAGCAGCCCCACCCTCACCGGGGAGCTGTTTTTT.

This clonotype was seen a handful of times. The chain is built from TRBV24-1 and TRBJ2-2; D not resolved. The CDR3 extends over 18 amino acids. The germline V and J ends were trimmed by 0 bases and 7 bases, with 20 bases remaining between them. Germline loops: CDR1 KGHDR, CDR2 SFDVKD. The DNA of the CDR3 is TGTGCCACCAGTGATTTGGCAGGCGCGCTGTGGGGAATCGGGGAGCTGTTTTTT. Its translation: CATSDLAGALWGIGELFF.

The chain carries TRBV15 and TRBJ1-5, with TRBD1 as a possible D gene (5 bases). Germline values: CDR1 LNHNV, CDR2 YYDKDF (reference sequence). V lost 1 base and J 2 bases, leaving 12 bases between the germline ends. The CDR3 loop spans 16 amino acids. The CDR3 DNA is TGTGCCACCAGCAGAGCTGTAGGGGTAGGCAATCAGCCCCAGCATTTT. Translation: CATSRAVGVGNQPQHF.

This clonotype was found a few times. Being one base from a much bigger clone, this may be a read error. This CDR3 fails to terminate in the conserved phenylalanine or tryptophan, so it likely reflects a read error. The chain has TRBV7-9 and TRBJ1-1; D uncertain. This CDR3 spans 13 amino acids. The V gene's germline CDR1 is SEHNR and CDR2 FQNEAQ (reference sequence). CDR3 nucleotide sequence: TGTGCCAGCAGCTTGAGCCTATGGACTGTAGCTTTCCTT. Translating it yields CASSLSLWTVAFL.

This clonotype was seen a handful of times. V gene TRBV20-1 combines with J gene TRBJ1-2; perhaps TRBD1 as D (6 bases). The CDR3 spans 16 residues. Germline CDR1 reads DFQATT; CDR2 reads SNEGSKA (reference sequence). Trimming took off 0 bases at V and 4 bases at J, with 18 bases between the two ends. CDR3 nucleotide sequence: TGCAGTGCTAGAGATCCCCTACCGGGGGGGCTCTATGGCTACACCTTC. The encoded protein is CSARDPLPGGLYGYTF.

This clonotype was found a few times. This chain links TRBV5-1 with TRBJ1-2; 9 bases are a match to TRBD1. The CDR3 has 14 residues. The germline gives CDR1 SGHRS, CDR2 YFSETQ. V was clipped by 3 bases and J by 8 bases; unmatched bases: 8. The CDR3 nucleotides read TGCGCCAGCAGCTCGGGAGGCGGACAGGGGGGCTACACCTTC. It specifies CASSSGGGQGGYTF.

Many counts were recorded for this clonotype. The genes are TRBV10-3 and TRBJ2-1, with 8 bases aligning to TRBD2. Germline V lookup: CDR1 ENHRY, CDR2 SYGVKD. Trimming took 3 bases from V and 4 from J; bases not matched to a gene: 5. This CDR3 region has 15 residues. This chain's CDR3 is CAISEEGGGYNEQFF. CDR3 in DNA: TGTGCCATCAGTGAAGAGGGCGGGGGGTACAATGAGCAGTTCTTC.

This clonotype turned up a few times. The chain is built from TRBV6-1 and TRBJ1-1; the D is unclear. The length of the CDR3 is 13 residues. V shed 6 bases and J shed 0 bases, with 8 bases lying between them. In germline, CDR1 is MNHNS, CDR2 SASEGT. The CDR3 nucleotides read TGTGCCAGCAGAACACAAATGAACACTGAAGCTTTCTTT. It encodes CASRTQMNTEAFF.

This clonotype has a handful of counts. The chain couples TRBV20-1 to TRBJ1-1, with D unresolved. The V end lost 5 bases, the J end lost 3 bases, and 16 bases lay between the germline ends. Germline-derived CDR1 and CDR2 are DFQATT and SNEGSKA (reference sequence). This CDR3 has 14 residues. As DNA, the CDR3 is TGCAGTGCTCAGAAGACGTCGGGCTACACTGAAGCTTTCTTT. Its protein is CSAQKTSGYTEAFF.